A single sample is the source of the 8 T cell receptor beta chains below, sequenced in a study of CD8+ T cells in alopecia areata. Extraction and reverse transcription of RNA yielded cDNA as the sequencing template. Here immunoSEQ multiplex PCR was the method, and the copy in TCRdb shows in-frame clones only, minus some. The sample comprises over 95,000 clones, about two fifths of which are singletons, and 1% to 1.5% rests with the top ten. The sequencing sample was made of CD4+ T cells sorted from blood. The origin of the receptors is a human donor with alopecia areata.

V and J are TRBV30 and TRBJ1-2; perhaps TRBD1 as D (6 bases). The CDR3 is 11 amino acids. With 5 bases removed from V and 4 bases from J, the gap between germline ends came to 8 bases. From germline, CDR1 is GTSNPN and CDR2 SVGIG (reference sequence). The CDR3 region is CAWYRAYGYTF. CDR3 DNA sequence: TGTGCCTGGTACAGGGCCTATGGCTACACCTTC.

The chain links TRBV30 to TRBJ1-1; no reliable D call. Germline V gene lookup returns CDR1 GTSNPN and CDR2 SVGIG (reference sequence). The CDR3 has 15 residues. Deletions cut 0 bases from V and 5 bases from J, with 16 bases between. The CDR3 is CAWSVSNPLGTEAFF. The DNA of the CDR3 is TGTGCCTGGAGTGTATCCAACCCCTTGGGGACTGAAGCTTTCTTT.

In this sample, this clone turned up a few times. This chain joins TRBV7-2 and TRBJ1-5; D remains unclear. The germline gives CDR1 SGHTA, CDR2 FQGNSA. The CDR3 sequence is 15 residues long. V was cut by 1 base and J by 3 bases, with 10 bases left in between. The CDR3 bases are TGTGCCAGCAGCTTAGGGGGTACAAACAATCAGCCCCAGCATTTT. Translated: CASSLGGTNNQPQHF.

This clone has just a few counts. The chain uses TRBV29-1 and TRBJ2-1; a weak D match, TRBD2 (5 bases). The germline V gene has CDR1 SQVTM and CDR2 ANQGSEA. CDR3 size: 14 residues. Trimming took off 6 bases at V and 0 bases at J, with 12 bases between the two ends. Here the CDR3 reads CSVSSGTSYNEQFF. DNA of the CDR3: TGCAGCGTCTCGAGCGGTACCTCCTACAATGAGCAGTTCTTC.

The chain combines TRBV28 with TRBJ2-7, with a weak D call TRBD1 (5 bases). Germline CDR1 MDHEN, CDR2 SYDVKM. The CDR3 runs to 14 residues. Trimming cost V 5 bases and J 3 bases, with 14 bases left between them. The CDR3 region is CASSDGQRIYEQYF. The CDR3, as DNA: TGTGCCAGCAGTGATGGACAAAGAATCTACGAGCAGTACTTC. The full variable domain, with the rest looked up from reference TRBV28 and TRBJ2-7, is DVKVTQSSRYLVKRTGEKVFLECVQDMDHENMFWYRQDPGLGLRLIYFSYDVKMKEKGDIPEGYSVSREKKERFSLILESASTNQTSMYLCASSDGQRIYEQYFGPGTRLTVT.

This sequence joins TRBV7-2 and TRBJ1-6; weak D call: TRBD1 (5 bases). The CDR3 has 16 amino acids. Deletions cut 1 base from V and 6 bases from J, with 13 bases between. Germline values: CDR1 SGHTA, CDR2 FQGNSA. The CDR3 protein is CASSLVLRGANSPLHF. DNA for the CDR3: TGTGCCAGCAGCTTAGTGCTAAGAGGGGCTAATTCACCCCTCCACTTT.

This clone was seen more than once but under ten times. The chain uses TRBV5-1 and TRBJ2-1; D ambiguous. The CDR3 consists of 15 residues. The V and J ends lost 0 bases and 1 base respectively, with 8 bases between them. The V gene's germline CDR1 is SGHRS and CDR2 YFSETQ. The CDR3 region is CASSLVSDSYNEQFF. CDR3 sequence (DNA): TGCGCCAGCAGCTTGGTGAGCGATTCCTACAATGAGCAGTTCTTC.

This clone was recorded once. The chain has TRBV27 and TRBJ2-5; 7 bases line up with TRBD1. The V gene end was trimmed by 5 bases and the J gene end by 9 bases; junction bases not matched to a gene: 9. The length of the CDR3 is 13 residues. Germline lookup yields CDR1 MNHEY and CDR2 SMNVEV (reference sequence). CDR3 region: CASSPSGQHAQYF. DNA of the CDR3: TGTGCCAGCAGTCCATCGGGACAGCACGCCCAGTACTTC.